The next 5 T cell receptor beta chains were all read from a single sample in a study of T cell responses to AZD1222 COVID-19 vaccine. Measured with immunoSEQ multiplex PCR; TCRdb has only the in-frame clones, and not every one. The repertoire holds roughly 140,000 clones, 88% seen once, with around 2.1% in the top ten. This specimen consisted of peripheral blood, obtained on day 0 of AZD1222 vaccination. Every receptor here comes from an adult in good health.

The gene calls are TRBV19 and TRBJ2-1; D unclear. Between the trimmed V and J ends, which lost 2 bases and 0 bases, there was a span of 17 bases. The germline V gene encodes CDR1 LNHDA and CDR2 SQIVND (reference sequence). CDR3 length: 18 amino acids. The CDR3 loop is CASSIIGDAKSSYNEQFF. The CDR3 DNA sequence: TGTGCCAGTAGTATAATCGGAGACGCCAAGAGCTCCTACAATGAGCAGTTCTTC.

The CDR3 region is CASSSDKTSYNEQFF. For the CDR3, the DNA is TGCGCCAGCAGCTCGGACAAGACTTCATACAATGAGCAGTTCTTC. The chain employs TRBV5-1 and TRBJ2-1, with a possible D match to TRBD1 (5 bases). Between the trimmed V and J ends, which lost 3 bases and 4 bases, there was a span of 14 bases. Germline CDR1 reads SGHRS; CDR2 reads YFSETQ. This CDR3 is built from 15 residues.

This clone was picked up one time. The chain's CDR3 is CASSIGTDTQYF. Here the CDR3 DNA reads TGTGCCAGTAGTATTGGGACAGATACGCAGTATTTT. V and J are TRBV19 and TRBJ2-3, with unresolved D. V was cut by 3 bases and J by 3 bases, with 4 bases left in between. The length of the CDR3 is 12 residues. The germline V gene encodes CDR1 LNHDA and CDR2 SQIVND (reference sequence).

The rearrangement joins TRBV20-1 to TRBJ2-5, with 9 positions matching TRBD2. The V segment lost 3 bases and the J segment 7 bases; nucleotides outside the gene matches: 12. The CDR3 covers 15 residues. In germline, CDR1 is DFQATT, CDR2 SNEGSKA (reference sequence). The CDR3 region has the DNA TGCAGTGCTAGTCTCCTGGCTAGCGGGAAGGTGACCCAGTACTTC. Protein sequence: CSASLLASGKVTQYF.

This chain's CDR3 is CAIRMTGANTEAFF. The CDR3, as DNA: TGTGCCATCAGGATGACAGGGGCGAACACTGAAGCTTTCTTT. This sequence joins TRBV10-3 and TRBJ1-1; 8 nucleotides align to TRBD1. This CDR3 has 14 amino acids. With V trimmed by 6 bases and J by 1 base, 4 bases remained unmatched. Germline V gene sequence: CDR1 ENHRY, CDR2 SYGVKD.